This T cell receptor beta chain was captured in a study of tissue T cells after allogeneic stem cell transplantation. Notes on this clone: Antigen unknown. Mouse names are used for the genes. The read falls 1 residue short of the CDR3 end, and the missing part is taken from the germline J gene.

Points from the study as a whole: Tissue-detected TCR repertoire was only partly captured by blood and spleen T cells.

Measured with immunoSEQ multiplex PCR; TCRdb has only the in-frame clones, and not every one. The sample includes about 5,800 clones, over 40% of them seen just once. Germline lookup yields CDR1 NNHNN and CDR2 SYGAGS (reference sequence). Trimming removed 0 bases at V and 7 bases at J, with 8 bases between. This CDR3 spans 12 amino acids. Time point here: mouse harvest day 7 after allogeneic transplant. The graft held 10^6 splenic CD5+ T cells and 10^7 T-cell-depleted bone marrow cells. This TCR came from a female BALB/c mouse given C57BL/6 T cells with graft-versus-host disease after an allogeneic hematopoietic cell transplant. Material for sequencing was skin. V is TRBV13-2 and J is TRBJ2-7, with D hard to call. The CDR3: CASGDEVCEQYF. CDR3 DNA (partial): TGTGCCAGCGGTGATGAGGTCTGCGAACAGTAC.